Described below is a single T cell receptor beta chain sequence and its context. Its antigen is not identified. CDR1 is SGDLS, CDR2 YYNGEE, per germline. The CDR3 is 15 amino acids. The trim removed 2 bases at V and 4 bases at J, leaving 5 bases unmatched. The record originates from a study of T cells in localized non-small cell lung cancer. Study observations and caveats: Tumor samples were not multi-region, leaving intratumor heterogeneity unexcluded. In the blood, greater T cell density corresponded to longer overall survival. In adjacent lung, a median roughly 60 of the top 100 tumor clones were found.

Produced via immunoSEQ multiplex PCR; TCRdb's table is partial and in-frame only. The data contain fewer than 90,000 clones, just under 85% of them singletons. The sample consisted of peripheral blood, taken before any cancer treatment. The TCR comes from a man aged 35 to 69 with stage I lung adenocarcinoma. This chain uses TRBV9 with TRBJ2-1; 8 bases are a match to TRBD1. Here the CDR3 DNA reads TGTGCCAGCAGCGTGCAGGGGGCGCCTTACAATGAGCAGTTCTTC. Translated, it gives CASSVQGAPYNEQFF.